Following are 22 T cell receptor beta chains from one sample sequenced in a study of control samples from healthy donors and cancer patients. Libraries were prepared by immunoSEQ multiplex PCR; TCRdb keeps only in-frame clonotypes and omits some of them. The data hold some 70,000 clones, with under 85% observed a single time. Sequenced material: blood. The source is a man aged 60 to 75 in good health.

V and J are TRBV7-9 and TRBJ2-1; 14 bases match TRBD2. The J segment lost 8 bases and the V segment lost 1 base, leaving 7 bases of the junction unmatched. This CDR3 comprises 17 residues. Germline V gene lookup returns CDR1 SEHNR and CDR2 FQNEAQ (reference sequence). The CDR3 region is CASSLETSGRAVYEQFF. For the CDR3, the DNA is TGTGCCAGCAGCTTAGAGACTAGCGGGAGGGCAGTCTATGAGCAGTTCTTC.

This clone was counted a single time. In DNA, the CDR3 is TGTGCCAGTAGTTTACCCACGGGCGGGAGTCAGGAAGCTTTCTTT. It codes for CASSLPTGGSQEAFF. The chain couples TRBV19 to TRBJ1-1; unclear D gene. V lost 5 bases and J 8 bases, leaving 21 bases between the germline ends. The germline gives CDR1 LNHDA, CDR2 SQIVND (reference sequence). The CDR3 sequence is 15 residues long.

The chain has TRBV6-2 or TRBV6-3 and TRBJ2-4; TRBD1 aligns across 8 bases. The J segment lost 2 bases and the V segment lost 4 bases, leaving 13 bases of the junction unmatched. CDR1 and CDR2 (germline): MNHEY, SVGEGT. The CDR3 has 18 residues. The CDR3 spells CASSFPNADRAPKNIQYF. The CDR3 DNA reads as TGTGCCAGCAGTTTCCCCAACGCGGACAGGGCCCCCAAAAACATTCAGTACTTC.

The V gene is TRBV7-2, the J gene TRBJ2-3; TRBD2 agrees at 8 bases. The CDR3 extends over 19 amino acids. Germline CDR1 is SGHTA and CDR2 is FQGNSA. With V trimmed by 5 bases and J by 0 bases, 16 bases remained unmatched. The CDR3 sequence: CASSPRLMTGGLSTDTQYF. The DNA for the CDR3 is TGTGCCAGCAGCCCCCGCTTAATGACGGGAGGGCTTAGCACAGATACGCAGTATTTT. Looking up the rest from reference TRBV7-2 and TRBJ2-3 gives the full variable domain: GAGVSQSPSNKVTEKGKDVELRCDPISGHTALYWYRQSLGQGLEFLIYFQGNSAPDKSGLPSDRFSAERTGGSVSTLTIQRTQQEDSAVYLCASSPRLMTGGLSTDTQYFGPGTRLTVL.

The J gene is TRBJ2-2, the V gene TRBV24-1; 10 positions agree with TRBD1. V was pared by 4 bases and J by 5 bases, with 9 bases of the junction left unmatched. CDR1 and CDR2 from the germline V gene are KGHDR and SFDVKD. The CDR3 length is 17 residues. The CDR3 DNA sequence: TGTGCCACCAGTGACCCGCGACAGGGGGCTTGGACCGGGGAGCTGTTTTTT. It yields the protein CATSDPRQGAWTGELFF.

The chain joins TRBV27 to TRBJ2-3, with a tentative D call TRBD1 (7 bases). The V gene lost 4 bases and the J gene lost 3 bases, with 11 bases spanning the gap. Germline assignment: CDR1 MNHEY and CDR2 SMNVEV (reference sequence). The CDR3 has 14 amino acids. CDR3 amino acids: CASSSPGGTDTQYF. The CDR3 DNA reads TGTGCCAGCAGTTCACCAGGGGGGACAGATACGCAGTATTTT.

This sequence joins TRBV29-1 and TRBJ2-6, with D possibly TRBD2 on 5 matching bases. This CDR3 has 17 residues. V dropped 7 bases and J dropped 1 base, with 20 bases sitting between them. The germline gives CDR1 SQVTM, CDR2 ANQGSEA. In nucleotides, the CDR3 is TGCAGCGCAAGAGGGTCGGAAAGCCCATCTGGGGCCAACGTCCTGACTTTC. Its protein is CSARGSESPSGANVLTF.

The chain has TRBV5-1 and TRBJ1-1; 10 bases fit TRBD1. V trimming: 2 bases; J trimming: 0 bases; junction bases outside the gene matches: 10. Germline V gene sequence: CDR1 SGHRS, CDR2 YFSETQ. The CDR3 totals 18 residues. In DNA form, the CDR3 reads TGCGCCAGCAGCTTTGCGGGACAGGGGATGGGCATGAACACTGAAGCTTTCTTT. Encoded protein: CASSFAGQGMGMNTEAFF.

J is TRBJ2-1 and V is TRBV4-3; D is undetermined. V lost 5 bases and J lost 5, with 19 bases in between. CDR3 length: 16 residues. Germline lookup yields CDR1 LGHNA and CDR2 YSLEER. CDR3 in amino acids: CASSGGYSQLNNEQFF. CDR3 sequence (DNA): TGCGCCAGCAGCGGTGGGTACTCACAACTAAACAATGAGCAGTTCTTC.

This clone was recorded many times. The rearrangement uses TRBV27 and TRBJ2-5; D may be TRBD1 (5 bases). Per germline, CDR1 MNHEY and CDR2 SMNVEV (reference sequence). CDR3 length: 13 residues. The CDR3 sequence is CASQPQGWETQYF. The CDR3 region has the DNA TGTGCGAGCCAGCCGCAGGGCTGGGAGACCCAGTACTTC.

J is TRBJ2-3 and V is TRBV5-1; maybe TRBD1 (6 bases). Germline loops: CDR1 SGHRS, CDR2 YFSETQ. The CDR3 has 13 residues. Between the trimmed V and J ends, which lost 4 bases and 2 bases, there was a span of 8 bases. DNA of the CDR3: TGCGCCAGCAGCAGGGACAACACAGATACGCAGTATTTT. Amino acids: CASSRDNTDTQYF.

The CDR3 DNA reads TGTGCCAGCAGCCCCGACAGGGGCGTTGGCTACACCTTC. It translates to CASSPDRGVGYTF. The rearrangement joins TRBV3-1 (or the pseudogene TRBV3-2) to TRBJ1-2; TRBD1 matches at 8 bases. Germline CDR1 and CDR2: LGHDT and YNNKEL (reference sequence). This CDR3 is built from 13 residues. The V segment lost 4 bases and the J segment 7 bases; nucleotides outside the gene matches: 5.

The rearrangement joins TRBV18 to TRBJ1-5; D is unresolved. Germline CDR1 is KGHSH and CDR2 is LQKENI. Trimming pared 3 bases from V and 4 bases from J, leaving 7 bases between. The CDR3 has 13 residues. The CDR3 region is CASSPVRNQPQHF. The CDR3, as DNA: TGTGCCAGCTCACCCGTAAGGAATCAGCCCCAGCATTTT.

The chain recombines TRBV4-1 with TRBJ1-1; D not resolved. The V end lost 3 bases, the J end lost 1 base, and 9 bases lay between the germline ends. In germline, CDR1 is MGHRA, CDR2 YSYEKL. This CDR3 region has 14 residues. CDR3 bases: TGCGCCAGCAGCCAGAAAGGATGGAACACTGAAGCTTTCTTT. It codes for CASSQKGWNTEAFF.

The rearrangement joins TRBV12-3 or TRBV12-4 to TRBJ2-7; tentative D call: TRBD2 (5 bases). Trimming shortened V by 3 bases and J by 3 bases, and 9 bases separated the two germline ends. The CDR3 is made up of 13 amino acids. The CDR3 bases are TGTGCCAGCAGTTTGGAGGATTACTACGAGCAGTACTTC. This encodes CASSLEDYYEQYF.

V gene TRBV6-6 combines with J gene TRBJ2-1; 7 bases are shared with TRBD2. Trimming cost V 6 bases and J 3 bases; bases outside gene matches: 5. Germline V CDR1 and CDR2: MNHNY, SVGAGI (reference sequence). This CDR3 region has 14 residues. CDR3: CASRAGEHYNEQFF. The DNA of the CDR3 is TGTGCCAGCAGGGCGGGGGAGCACTACAATGAGCAGTTCTTC.

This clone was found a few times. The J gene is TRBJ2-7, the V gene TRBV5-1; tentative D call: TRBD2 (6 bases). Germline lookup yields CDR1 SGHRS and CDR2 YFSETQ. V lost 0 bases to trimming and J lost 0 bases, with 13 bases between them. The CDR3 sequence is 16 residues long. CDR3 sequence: CASSLDGGGLSYEQYF. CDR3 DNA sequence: TGCGCCAGCAGCTTGGATGGGGGAGGCCTCTCCTACGAGCAGTACTTC.

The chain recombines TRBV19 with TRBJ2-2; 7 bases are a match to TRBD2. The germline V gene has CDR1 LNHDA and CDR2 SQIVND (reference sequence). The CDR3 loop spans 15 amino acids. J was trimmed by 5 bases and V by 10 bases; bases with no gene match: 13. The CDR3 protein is CATKWYAGETGELFF. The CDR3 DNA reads TGTGCCACAAAATGGTACGCGGGAGAAACCGGGGAGCTGTTTTTT.

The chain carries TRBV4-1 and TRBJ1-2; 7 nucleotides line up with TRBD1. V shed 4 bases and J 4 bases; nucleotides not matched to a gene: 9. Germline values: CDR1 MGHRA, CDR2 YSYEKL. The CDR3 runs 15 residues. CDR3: CASSPGRGLGYGYTF. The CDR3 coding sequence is TGCGCCAGCAGCCCCGGTAGGGGGCTAGGCTATGGCTACACCTTC.

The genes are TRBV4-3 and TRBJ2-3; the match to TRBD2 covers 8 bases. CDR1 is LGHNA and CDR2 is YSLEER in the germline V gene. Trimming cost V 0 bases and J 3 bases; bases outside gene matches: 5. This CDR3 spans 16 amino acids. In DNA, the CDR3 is TGCGCCAGCAGCCAAGAGCCACGGGGGGGGACAGATACGCAGTATTTT. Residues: CASSQEPRGGTDTQYF.

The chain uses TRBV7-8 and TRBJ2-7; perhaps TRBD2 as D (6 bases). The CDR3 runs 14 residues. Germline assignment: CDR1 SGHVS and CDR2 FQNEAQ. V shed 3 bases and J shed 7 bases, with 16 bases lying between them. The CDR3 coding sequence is TGTGCCAGCAGCTTGGAGGGACCAGCACGGGAGCAGTACTTC. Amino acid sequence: CASSLEGPAREQYF.

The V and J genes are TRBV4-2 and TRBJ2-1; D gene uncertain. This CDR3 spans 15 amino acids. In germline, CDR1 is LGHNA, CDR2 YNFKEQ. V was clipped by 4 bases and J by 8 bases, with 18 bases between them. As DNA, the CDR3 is TGTGCCAGCAGCCCGCGAGGTAGTTCAATCCATGAGCAGTTCTTC. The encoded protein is CASSPRGSSIHEQFF.